This T cell receptor beta chain was documented in a study of T cells in Graves' hyperthyroidism and ophthalmopathy. Using RNA transcripts as the source, TCR beta CDR3 regions were amplified. Initially, a first-round RT-PCR of the TCR CDR3 employed the HTBI primer set. TCRdb re-called the multiplex PCR reads with MiXCR, one entry per CDR3 protein. The sample includes roughly 350,000 distinct CDR3 sequences, around 13% of them seen just once. This clonotype occurred many times. Among ophthalmopathy patients, the Clinical Activity Score reached at least 3, the NOSPECS grade reached at least 4, and duration remained under 3 months. The CDR3 has 15 residues. Germline CDR1 is LGHDT and CDR2 is YNNKEL (reference sequence). Trimming cost V 3 bases and J 6 bases; bases outside gene matches: 9.

This clonotype originated in a woman between 25 and 40 years old with Graves' ophthalmopathy. Sequencing input: blood. V usage is TRBV3-1 and J usage is TRBJ1-2, with 8 bases lining up with TRBD1. The CDR3: CASSHATGQGNGYTF. CDR3 sequence (DNA): TGTGCCAGCAGCCACGCCACAGGACAGGGAAATGGCTACACCTTC.